The 13 T cell receptor beta chains below all came from one sample that was sequenced in a study of T cell responses to AZD1222 COVID-19 vaccine. Using immunoSEQ multiplex PCR, the repertoire was profiled, and TCRdb retains in-frame clones only, with some absent. Of 100,000 to 150,000 clones listed, around 92% are singletons. Source: peripheral blood, taken on day 0 of AZD1222 vaccination. All receptors come from an adult in good health.

The rearrangement joins TRBV2 to TRBJ1-2; no clear D. V lost 5 bases and J 5 bases, leaving 9 bases between the germline ends. The CDR3 has 12 amino acids. Germline V lookup: CDR1 SNHLY, CDR2 FYNNEI. The CDR3 nucleotides read TGTGCCAGCAGTCAGGATTTATATGGCTACACCTTC. It is translated as CASSQDLYGYTF.

The chain couples TRBV27 to TRBJ2-2; 8 bases align to TRBD2. CDR3 length equals 14 residues. The trim removed 7 bases at V and 5 bases at J, leaving 6 bases unmatched. Germline V gene sequence: CDR1 MNHEY, CDR2 SMNVEV (reference sequence). CDR3 in amino acids: CASKASGSTGELFF. The CDR3 DNA is TGTGCCAGCAAGGCTAGCGGGTCGACCGGGGAGCTGTTTTTT.

The V and J genes are TRBV28 and TRBJ1-2; TRBD1 matches at 8 bases. Per the germline V gene, CDR1 is MDHEN and CDR2 is SYDVKM. The CDR3 is 14 residues long. Unmatched junction bases numbered 7, after V lost 6 bases and J lost 4 bases. The CDR3 DNA reads TGTGCCAGCAGGCAGGACAGGGTGTCCTATGGCTACACCTTC. Amino acid sequence: CASRQDRVSYGYTF.

This chain joins TRBV19 and TRBJ1-3, with TRBD1 as a possible D gene (5 bases). The CDR3 runs 13 residues. V lost 9 bases and J lost 0, with 9 bases in between. Per the germline V gene, CDR1 is LNHDA and CDR2 is SQIVND (reference sequence). CDR3 residues: CARWGNSGNTIYF. The DNA for the CDR3 is TGTGCCAGGTGGGGGAACTCTGGAAACACCATATATTTT.

The chain joins TRBV7-9 to TRBJ2-2; TRBD2 agrees at 14 bases. Germline CDR1 SEHNR, CDR2 FQNEAQ (reference sequence). With V trimmed by 5 bases and J by 10 bases, 12 bases remained unmatched. The CDR3 covers 17 residues. CDR3 coding DNA: TGTGCCAGCAGCCCTTACGGGACTAGCGGGAGTGTCGCGGAGCTGTTTTTT. Translated, it gives CASSPYGTSGSVAELFF. The full variable domain, completed using reference TRBV7-9 and TRBJ2-2, is DTGVSQNPRHKITKRGQNVTFRCDPISEHNRLYWYRQTLGQGPEFLTYFQNEAQLEKSRLLSDRFSAERPKGSFSTLEIQRTEQGDSAMYLCASSPYGTSGSVAELFFGEGSRLTVL.

The CDR3 reads CASSLGTGAGEQYF. CDR3 nucleotides: TGCGCCAGCAGCTTAGGGACAGGGGCAGGGGAGCAGTACTTC. V usage is TRBV5-1 and J usage is TRBJ2-7; 10 bases are a match to TRBD1. The CDR3 is 14 residues long. Per the germline V gene, CDR1 is SGHRS and CDR2 is YFSETQ. V was clipped by 2 bases and J by 7 bases; unmatched bases: 6.

The CDR3 coding sequence is TGTGCCAGTAGTATACGAGGGAATGGAGAGACCCAGTACTTC. As protein: CASSIRGNGETQYF. The chain couples TRBV19 to TRBJ2-5; the D gene is possibly TRBD2 (5 bases). This CDR3 region has 14 residues. Trimming shortened V by 2 bases and J by 4 bases, and 11 bases separated the two germline ends. CDR1 and CDR2 from the germline V gene are LNHDA and SQIVND (reference sequence).

The V and J genes are TRBV6-1 and TRBJ1-5; D is ambiguous. Germline-derived CDR1 and CDR2 are MNHNS and SASEGT. The V end lost 1 base, the J end lost 8 bases, and 15 bases lay between the germline ends. This CDR3 has 15 residues. The CDR3: CASSEGPQKMEPQHF. The DNA of the CDR3 is TGTGCCAGCAGTGAAGGGCCGCAGAAAATGGAGCCCCAGCATTTT.

This clone was detected once. The chain couples TRBV6-5 to TRBJ1-1; D is unresolved. V lost 6 bases to trimming and J lost 3 bases, with 14 bases between them. From germline, CDR1 is MNHEY and CDR2 SVGAGI. This CDR3 spans 14 amino acids. The CDR3 coding sequence is TGTGCCAGCAGCTGGACCCTAAAATACACTGAAGCTTTCTTT. Translating it yields CASSWTLKYTEAFF.

This clone has only one observation. The chain recombines TRBV6-2 or TRBV6-3 with TRBJ2-7, with a tentative D call TRBD1 (5 bases). The CDR3 has 13 residues. Trimming pared 0 bases from V and 6 bases from J, leaving 9 bases between. CDR1 and CDR2 (germline): MNHEY, SVGEGT. This chain's CDR3 is CASSYSAGFEQYF. The CDR3 nucleotides read TGTGCCAGCAGTTACTCCGCAGGGTTCGAGCAGTACTTC.

The genes are TRBV28 and TRBJ2-7, with D tentatively TRBD1 (6 bases). Germline CDR1 is MDHEN and CDR2 is SYDVKM. CDR3 size: 12 residues. This CDR3 is CVIRDTFYEQYF. The DNA for the CDR3 is TGTGTCATCCGGGACACCTTCTACGAGCAGTACTTC.

This clone was detected a few times. The V and J genes are TRBV19 and TRBJ2-1; D remains unclear. CDR1 is LNHDA and CDR2 is SQIVND in the germline V gene (reference sequence). Trimming took 7 bases from V and 2 from J, leaving 9 bases between them. The CDR3 is 13 amino acids. CDR3 nucleotide sequence: TGTGCCAGTACGGTCGATGCCTACAATGAGCAGTTCTTC. It specifies CASTVDAYNEQFF.

The chain joins TRBV30 to TRBJ2-3; unclear D gene. This CDR3 is 12 amino acids long. From germline, CDR1 is GTSNPN and CDR2 SVGIG (reference sequence). The DNA of the CDR3 is TGTGCAACCTCTCGAATTCTAGATACGCAGTATTTT. As protein: CATSRILDTQYF.